This T cell receptor beta chain stems from a study of shared clonotypes between healthy human individuals (dated by TCRdb to the early 2020s). With regard to the full study: A couple of women and a few men aged 18 to 49 years were included in the cohort. Per donor, three plates each were used for CD4 naive and CD4 memory, two for CD8 naive, and one for CD8 memory. To estimate repertoire size and how much clonotypes are shared between individuals, the study performed deep sequencing of blood TCR repertoires from five healthy adults. Different laboratories and diverse techniques were used to prepare libraries and sequence TCR repertoires, to increase sequencing depth and limit assay-specific biases. Each donor's leukapheresis produced roughly between roughly 0.9 and 8.9 billion PBMCs. Overall results and qualifications from the work: Higher generation probabilities were observed for clonotypes shared by all four sorted-subset donors than for non-shared clonotypes. Roughly 5% of naive CD4, around 4% of naive CD8, about 2.5% of memory CD4, and around 0.4% of memory CD8 clonotypes were shared across several donors. Sampling was restricted to blood, and TCR repertoires in tissues likely differ from the TCR repertoires found in blood. Because the study included a small number of donors, the genetic and exposure-history diversity represented was limited. Pairwise subsampling led to the expectation that sequencing depth would affect the degree of clonotype sharing among donors. Even with the large sequencing depth, rarefaction of the sorted-subset datasets indicated that sequencing was incomplete. Naive subsets generally had larger estimated clonotype richness than memory subsets did.

This clone was observed once. There is no known antigen for this receptor. Per-base quality was not reported, and no clone a single base away is much larger than it. Healthy HIV-negative adults with no recently reported acute infections or vaccinations were included as donors. Every donor was a Caucasian adult living in Nashville, Tennessee, USA. CD8 memory samples combined magnetically selected CD45RO+ cells with CCR7-negative CD45RA+ effector memory (TemRA) cells. After blood collection by leukapheresis, PBMCs were isolated using Ficoll-Histopaque density gradient centrifugation and then cryopreserved in the vapor phase of liquid nitrogen. Purity and quantity of every magnetically sorted T cell population were checked by analytical flow cytometry. Each sorted fraction had its genomic DNA isolated and then quantified by UV absorbance on a Nanodrop 2000c. Using the deep immunoSEQ assay, TCR CDR3 regions were amplified from genomic DNA by multiplex PCR. Extracted genomic DNA from each cell subset was distributed evenly across all wells of several immunoSEQ 96-well plates, and each plate was treated as a replicate. Each replicate PCR for sorted subsets received roughly 0.2 ug genomic DNA, equal to roughly 29,000 T cell genomes. Purified libraries were quantified with a Qubit 3.0 fluorometer, sized on a Bioanalyzer 2100, and re-quantified with the KAPA Library Quantification kit. Every immunoSEQ 96-well plate was sequenced on a separate single-read 150-cycle Illumina NextSeq 550 flow cell. The study's own analysis went as follows. Because the immunoSEQ output included only junctional sequences and no quality scores, the filtering could not be the same as the filtering used for full-length reads. Sequences were annotated with PyIR, a Python wrapper for IgBLAST v1.9, and V/J genes and CDR3 were assigned using IMGT germline references. Any read was removed if the V/J assignment was weak (E-value above 1e-6), the CDR3 was missing, or the read contained stop codons, out-of-frame junctions, or ambiguous translated residues. V3J clonotypes were defined as sequences sharing the same inferred V gene, J gene, and CDR3 amino acid sequence. The percentage overlap between two repertoires was calculated by dividing the number of shared unique clonotypes by the size of the smaller repertoire. Repertoire richness was assessed with RTK rarefaction, the Chao1 estimator, and Recon v2.1 estimates of unobserved clonotypes. Generation probabilities were computed with OLGA for all TCRbeta clonotypes obtained by the gDNA method from four donors. TCRdb limited this immuneACCESS table to in-frame rearrangements with V and J called. A share of clones is missing; checked studies link under half to unresolved V genes, and the rest is unexplained. D and trimming were read from the DNA, whereas the V and J calls and clone size are those reported in that table. This sample is represented by hundreds of thousands of clones; roughly 91% of them were singletons. The ten largest clones capture 15% to 20% of the sample.

The origin of this receptor is a man in his late teens or twenties in good health. Sequencing input: memory CD8+ T cells sorted from blood. The cell subset or site label on this specimen signifies: CD45RO+ cells pooled with CCR7-negative TemRA cells.

The CDR3 region has the sequence CASSPLLSPKTQYF. The nucleotides are TGTGCCAGCAGTCCTCTTCTCAGTCCGAAGACCCAGTACTTC. The receptor chain draws on TRBV11-1 and TRBJ2-5; confidence is insufficient to name the D gene. The CDR3 covers 14 residues, taking in both the cysteine and the phenylalanine. Only the CDR3 DNA is retained, 42 bases long and in frame from the first base. V is cut by 6 bases and J by 6 bases, and the space between the germline ends is 17 bases. CDR1 and CDR2 are drawn from the germline V gene (reference sequence): SGHAT, FQDESV.